The subject of this entry is one T cell receptor (beta chain). What it binds is not known. The sample originates from a study of cytomegalovirus exposure and HLA in healthy donors. Study observations and caveats: Among donors in an Asian-associated ancestry cluster, a later analysis reportedly found fewer N-insertions than the approximately 700-donor mean. The classifier reportedly diagnosed cytomegalovirus status with high sensitivity and specificity.

Unrecorded immune exposure was likely among donors, who were nominally healthy when sampled. CDR1 and CDR2 from the germline V gene are LNHNV and YYDKDF (reference sequence). This CDR3 is built from 17 residues. Trimming stripped 0 bases from V and 3 bases from J, with 17 bases between. 13 Jbeta primers and 60 Vbeta primers were used for the PCR. Some clones are missing from TCRdb's copy, which holds only in-frame ones; the method was immunoSEQ multiplex PCR. The table has about 120,000 clones, roughly 68% seen once; the top ten hold roughly 8.7%. Sequenced material: PBMCs. The receptor was isolated from a man aged 30-40 years in good health and CMV-seropositive. The chain couples TRBV15 to TRBJ1-2; D is undetermined. The CDR3 reads CATSRDFAGPDDYGYTF. The CDR3 DNA follows: TGTGCCACCAGCAGAGATTTTGCTGGGCCGGATGACTATGGCTACACCTTC.